Below are 16 T cell receptor beta chains sequenced from a single sample in a study of shared clonotypes between healthy human individuals. The repertoire was sequenced with immunoSEQ multiplex PCR; TCRdb's copy has only in-frame clones and lacks some. The sample carries roughly 650,000 clones, around 97% recorded once. The sample was naive CD4+ T cells sorted from blood. Noted subset: CD45RA+ positively selected. These receptors were collected from a woman aged 30 to 39 in good health.

V gene TRBV25-1 combines with J gene TRBJ2-5; perhaps D is TRBD1 or TRBD2 (6 bases each). The CDR3 contains 15 residues. V lost 1 base, J lost 5 bases, and 14 bases lay in between. Looked up from germline, CDR1 is MGHDK and CDR2 is SYGVNS. CDR3 sequence (DNA): TGTGCCAGCAGTGAATTGGTGGGGGCGGGGGAGACCCAGTACTTC. Its protein product is CASSELVGAGETQYF.

This clone appeared once. This chain joins TRBV9 and TRBJ2-7; 8 bases match TRBD2. The CDR3 is 16 residues long. The germline V gene has CDR1 SGDLS and CDR2 YYNGEE. V dropped 4 bases and J dropped 5; count of bases not matched to a gene: 14. CDR3 nucleotides: TGTGCCAGCAGCCCCAGCGGGAGCCTTTTCATCGACGAGCAGTACTTC. Protein product: CASSPSGSLFIDEQYF.

This chain uses TRBV27 with TRBJ2-7; TRBD2 matches 10 bases. With V trimmed by 2 bases and J by 4 bases, 5 bases remained unmatched. This CDR3 has 15 amino acids. Germline V gives CDR1 MNHEY, CDR2 SMNVEV (reference sequence). The CDR3 DNA sequence: TGTGCCAGCAGTTTAAGCGGGAGGGCCCGGTACGAGCAGTACTTC. This gives the protein CASSLSGRARYEQYF.

The chain carries TRBV5-1 and TRBJ2-7; 7 nucleotides match TRBD1. V was clipped by 7 bases and J by 0 bases; unmatched bases: 7. The germline gives CDR1 SGHRS, CDR2 YFSETQ. The CDR3 sequence is 14 residues long. CDR3 in amino acids: CASAGGTASYEQYF. CDR3 sequence (DNA): TGCGCCAGCGCTGGTGGGACAGCCTCCTACGAGCAGTACTTC.

V usage is TRBV19 and J usage is TRBJ1-5, with D uncertain. The CDR3 totals 14 residues. Trimming removed 1 base from V and 7 bases from J, with 11 bases in between. Germline CDR1 LNHDA, CDR2 SQIVND (reference sequence). In nucleotides, the CDR3 is TGTGCCAGTAGTATAGCCGGATCCGGGCAGCCCCAGCATTTT. As protein: CASSIAGSGQPQHF.

The V and J genes are TRBV29-1 and TRBJ2-3; D unresolved. Trimming cost V 4 bases and J 5 bases, with 19 bases left between them. CDR1 and CDR2 (germline): SQVTM, ANQGSEA. CDR3 length equals 15 residues. CDR3 coding DNA: TGCAGCGTTGTCCCGGGCGTATCCTCTAAAGATACGCAGTATTTT. The encoded protein is CSVVPGVSSKDTQYF.

This sequence joins TRBV5-1 and TRBJ2-7; tentative D call: TRBD1 (5 bases). Trimming left V 0 bases short and J 2 bases short, with 9 bases between. CDR3 length: 14 amino acids. In germline, CDR1 is SGHRS, CDR2 YFSETQ. CDR3 protein: CASSLADRPYEQYF. For the CDR3, the DNA is TGCGCCAGCAGCTTGGCAGACAGACCCTACGAGCAGTACTTC.

About this clone itself: Other DNA variants within this sample encode the same CDR3. The chain combines TRBV19 with TRBJ2-3, with TRBD2 matching over 9 bases. Germline lookup yields CDR1 LNHDA and CDR2 SQIVND (reference sequence). The junction had 4 bases not matched to a gene; V was cut back by 6 bases and J by 0 bases. The CDR3 length is 15 residues. The CDR3 DNA reads TGTGCCAGTAGCACCACTAGCGGGAGCACAGATACGCAGTATTTT. Amino acids: CASSTTSGSTDTQYF.

CDR3 protein: CASSTLTGGLRWEQFF. CDR3 nucleotide sequence: TGTGCCAGTAGTACCTTGACAGGGGGCTTACGCTGGGAGCAGTTCTTC. V usage is TRBV19 and J usage is TRBJ2-1, with TRBD1 matching 10 bases. From germline, CDR1 is LNHDA and CDR2 SQIVND (reference sequence). This CDR3 region has 16 residues. After removal of 4 bases from V and 10 bases from J, the junction contained 13 bases not matched to a gene.

The chain couples TRBV6-1 to TRBJ2-1; D is ambiguous. The germline V gene has CDR1 MNHNS and CDR2 SASEGT. The V gene lost 1 base and the J gene lost 1 base, with 8 bases spanning the gap. The length of the CDR3 is 15 residues. This CDR3 is CASSEDLLSYNEQFF. CDR3 bases: TGTGCCAGCAGTGAAGACCTCCTTTCCTACAATGAGCAGTTCTTC.

This chain links TRBV7-9 with TRBJ2-5, with TRBD1 matching 7 bases. The germline V gene has CDR1 SEHNR and CDR2 FQNEAQ (reference sequence). V shed 3 bases, J shed 6 bases, and the junction held 10 bases outside the gene matches. The CDR3 spans 15 residues. The CDR3 spells CASSLASGGEKTQYF. The CDR3 DNA follows: TGTGCCAGCAGCTTGGCGTCAGGGGGAGAAAAGACCCAGTACTTC.

The J gene is TRBJ1-6, the V gene TRBV2; TRBD1 agrees at 9 bases. Germline V gene data show CDR1 as SNHLY and CDR2 as FYNNEI. V gave up 6 bases and J gave up 9 bases; unmatched junction bases: 6. This CDR3 comprises 14 residues. CDR3 sequence: CASSAQGAGSPLHF. The CDR3 DNA reads as TGTGCCAGCAGCGCACAGGGGGCCGGTTCACCCCTCCACTTT.

In this sample, this clone turned up a few times. The V gene is TRBV18, the J gene TRBJ2-4, with TRBD2 matching over 7 bases. Germline V CDR1 and CDR2: KGHSH, LQKENI. The CDR3 consists of 15 residues. Trimming cost V 2 bases and J 8 bases; bases outside gene matches: 9. The CDR3 reads CASSPGTGGVDIQYF. The CDR3 DNA is TGTGCCAGCTCACCAGGGACGGGGGGAGTGGACATTCAGTACTTC.

The rearrangement uses TRBV29-1 and TRBJ2-7; no reliable D call. The CDR3 consists of 13 residues. Germline lookup yields CDR1 SQVTM and CDR2 ANQGSEA. The V and J ends lost 3 bases and 6 bases respectively, with 15 bases between them. This CDR3 reads CSVDPWGSGEQYF. CDR3 nucleotides: TGCAGCGTTGATCCTTGGGGTTCGGGCGAGCAGTACTTC.

The V gene is TRBV5-4, the J gene TRBJ2-7; the match to TRBD2 covers 8 bases. Germline lookup yields CDR1 SGHNT and CDR2 YYREEE (reference sequence). The CDR3 runs 15 residues. Trimming cost V 4 bases and J 5 bases; bases outside gene matches: 11. The CDR3 region is CASSHWAAGADEQYF. The CDR3 region has the DNA TGTGCCAGCAGCCACTGGGCAGCGGGAGCGGACGAGCAGTACTTC.

The chain employs TRBV11-2 and TRBJ2-1; D is undetermined. The V end was cut by 5 bases, the J end by 5 bases, with 13 bases between. The CDR3 runs 14 residues. Germline V gives CDR1 SGHAT, CDR2 FQNNGV. In DNA, the CDR3 is TGTGCCAGCAGCCCCGTAAGCGATGACAATGAGCAGTTCTTC. It codes for CASSPVSDDNEQFF.